This T cell receptor beta chain was recorded in a study of blood T cell repertoires in COVID-19. Overall study context: There were acute and convalescent COVID-19 samples, and they came from the United States, Italy and Spain. Sources were T cells, B-cell-depleted T cells, or PBMCs; the material itself was cDNA or gDNA.

The CDR3 consists of 13 residues. Germline values: CDR1 GTSNPN, CDR2 SVGIG (reference sequence). V dropped 3 bases and J dropped 0 bases, with 6 bases sitting between them. This clone was counted a single time. In the original processing: Researchers report that nucleated cell counts were estimated from reference gene primer amplification. TCRdb keeps only in-frame clones here, not all; method: immunoSEQ multiplex PCR. Clonal size and the V and J genes are those of that table, whereas D and trimming came from the DNA. The sample gives 110,000 or so clones, 88% of which show up once; 8.4% is in the top ten.

This chain connects TRBV30 to TRBJ1-5; no clear D. The TCR sequence derives from a woman aged 70-85 years who had recovered from COVID-19. The material sequenced was peripheral blood. CDR3 DNA: TGTGCCTGGAGCGGGAATAGCAATCAGCCCCAGCATTTT. This codes for CAWSGNSNQPQHF.